A single sample gave rise to the 12 T cell receptor beta chains below, sequenced in a study of control samples from healthy donors and cancer patients. Assay: immunoSEQ multiplex PCR; the TCRdb copy retains only in-frame clones and omits some. This table holds 150,000 to 200,000 clones, 75% to 95% found once. The material sequenced was blood. The origin of the receptors is a woman aged 25 to 45 in good health.

The chain combines TRBV7-9 with TRBJ1-1; D is perhaps TRBD1 (6 bases). From germline, CDR1 is SEHNR and CDR2 FQNEAQ (reference sequence). The germline V and J ends were trimmed by 2 bases and 0 bases, with 10 bases remaining between them. There are 15 residues in the CDR3. The CDR3 DNA reads TGTGCCAGCAGCTTACAAAGACAGGTGAACACTGAAGCTTTCTTT. Its protein is CASSLQRQVNTEAFF.

This chain joins TRBV7-9 and TRBJ2-5, with D maybe TRBD2 (5 bases). The germline CDR1 and CDR2 sequences are SEHNR and FQNEAQ (reference sequence). V dropped 0 bases and J dropped 5 bases, with 13 bases sitting between them. The CDR3 consists of 15 residues. Written as DNA, the CDR3 is TGTGCCAGCAGCTTAGCGTCGGGGTTGGGGGAGACCCAGTACTTC. Protein product: CASSLASGLGETQYF.

The CDR3 region has the DNA TGTGCCAGCAGCTTAAGCAGATACGAGCAGTACTTC. The encoded protein is CASSLSRYEQYF. The chain combines TRBV13 with TRBJ2-7; D is unclear. Germline V gene data show CDR1 as PRHDT and CDR2 as FYEKMQ (reference sequence). This CDR3 has 12 amino acids. Between the trimmed V and J ends, which lost 2 bases and 4 bases, there was a span of 6 bases.

The chain links TRBV2 to TRBJ2-3; D possibly matches TRBD1 or TRBD2 (6 bases each). Germline V lookup: CDR1 SNHLY, CDR2 FYNNEI. There are 13 residues in the CDR3. V shed 3 bases and J shed 9 bases, with 13 bases lying between them. The CDR3 sequence: CASSEEQGRTQYF. As DNA, the CDR3 is TGTGCCAGCAGTGAGGAGCAGGGGAGGACGCAGTATTTT. Variable domain in full (rest from reference TRBV2 and TRBJ2-3): EPEVTQTPSHQVTQMGQEVILRCVPISNHLYFYWYRQILGQKVEFLVSFYNNEISEKSEIFDDQFSVERPDGSNFTLKIRSTKLEDSAMYFCASSEEQGRTQYFGPGTRLTVL.

The chain uses TRBV3-1 (or the pseudogene TRBV3-2) and TRBJ1-4; D is unclear. This CDR3 comprises 12 residues. V dropped 4 bases and J dropped 7 bases, with 7 bases sitting between them. The germline V gene has CDR1 LGHDT and CDR2 YNNKEL (reference sequence). For the CDR3, the DNA is TGTGCCAGCAGCCTTCGACTTGAAAAACTGTTTTTT. Translating it yields CASSLRLEKLFF.

Concerning this clone: Other nucleotide sequences from this sample produce the same CDR3. J is TRBJ1-2 and V is TRBV2; TRBD1 agrees at 8 bases. V was clipped by 8 bases and J by 5 bases; unmatched bases: 4. The CDR3 is 12 residues long. CDR1 is SNHLY, CDR2 FYNNEI, per germline. The CDR3 sequence: CASSDRGYGYTF. The CDR3 DNA reads as TGTGCCAGCTCCGACAGGGGTTATGGCTACACCTTC.

The chain is built from TRBV28 and TRBJ2-7; 14 bases are a match to TRBD2. The V gene end was trimmed by 2 bases and the J gene end by 4 bases; junction bases not matched to a gene: 4. The CDR3 length is 16 residues. CDR1 is MDHEN and CDR2 is SYDVKM in the germline V gene. Here the CDR3 DNA reads TGTGCCAGCAGTTTAGGGAGGACTAGCGGGAGGTACGAGCAGTACTTC. Its protein is CASSLGRTSGRYEQYF. Drawing the rest from reference TRBV28 and TRBJ2-7, the complete variable domain is DVKVTQSSRYLVKRTGEKVFLECVQDMDHENMFWYRQDPGLGLRLIYFSYDVKMKEKGDIPEGYSVSREKKERFSLILESASTNQTSMYLCASSLGRTSGRYEQYFGPGTRLTVT.

This chain joins TRBV7-2 and TRBJ1-4; TRBD1 is a possible D gene (5 bases). The CDR3 extends over 13 amino acids. Germline loops: CDR1 SGHTA, CDR2 FQGNSA. The V gene lost 1 base and the J gene lost 8 bases, with 8 bases spanning the gap. In DNA, the CDR3 is TGTGCCAGCAGCTTAGTGGAGGGGGAAAAACTGTTTTTT. This translates into CASSLVEGEKLFF.

The chain uses TRBV6-2 or TRBV6-3 and TRBJ1-5, with 7 bases identical to TRBD1. Germline CDR1 MNHEY, CDR2 SVGEGT. The CDR3 is 14 amino acids. After removal of 0 bases from V and 6 bases from J, the junction contained 2 bases not matched to a gene. In DNA form, the CDR3 reads TGTGCCAGCAGTTACTCGGACAGGTCTCAGCCCCAGCATTTT. The encoded protein is CASSYSDRSQPQHF.

This chain uses TRBV7-3 with TRBJ2-3, with 11 bases fitting TRBD2. The CDR3 has 16 residues. Germline V gene lookup returns CDR1 SGHTA and CDR2 FQGTGA. V was pared by 2 bases and J by 2 bases, with 3 bases of the junction left unmatched. This CDR3 is CASSLGTSGFTDTQYF. DNA for the CDR3: TGTGCCAGCAGCTTAGGGACTAGCGGATTCACAGATACGCAGTATTTT. Supplemented by reference TRBV7-3 and TRBJ2-3, the full variable domain reads GAGVSQTPSNKVTEKGKYVELRCDPISGHTALYWYRQSLGQGPEFLIYFQGTGAADDSGLPNDRFFAVRPEGSVSTLKIQRTERGDSAVYLCASSLGTSGFTDTQYFGPGTRLTVL.

The rearrangement joins TRBV27 to TRBJ1-2; D call uncertain. Per germline, CDR1 MNHEY and CDR2 SMNVEV (reference sequence). The CDR3 loop spans 13 amino acids. Trimming removed 0 bases from V and 5 bases from J, with 7 bases in between. The CDR3 loop is CASSLSDAYGYTF. CDR3 DNA sequence: TGTGCCAGCAGTTTATCGGACGCTTATGGCTACACCTTC.

This chain links TRBV4-2 with TRBJ2-3, with TRBD2 identical over 9 bases. V was clipped by 2 bases and J by 1 base; unmatched bases: 4. The CDR3 extends over 16 amino acids. Looked up from germline, CDR1 is LGHNA and CDR2 is YNFKEQ. CDR3 nucleotide sequence: TGTGCCAGCAGCCAACTATCTAGCGGGGGCACAGATACGCAGTATTTT. It codes for CASSQLSSGGTDTQYF.